A single sample is the source of the 8 T cell receptor beta chains below, sequenced in a study of T cell repertoires in cytomegalovirus infection. TCRdb reanalysed the reads using MiXCR and keeps one entry per CDR3 protein. The sample carries approximately 500,000 distinct CDR3 sequences, around 27% recorded once. The sequencing sample was made of PBMCs. The receptors stem from a human donor in good health (CMV status not recorded). Some clones in this sample may be carry-over from other donors' samples.

This rearrangement joins TRBV28 to TRBJ2-7; TRBD2 matches at 10 bases. There are 16 residues in the CDR3. After removal of 6 bases from V and 3 bases from J, the junction contained 11 bases not matched to a gene. Germline CDR1 reads MDHEN; CDR2 reads SYDVKM. The DNA for the CDR3 is TGTGCCAGCAGCTTCCCCTTGACTAGCGGGTACTACGAGCAGTACTTC. This encodes CASSFPLTSGYYEQYF.

The table lists this clonotype with a few counts. The gene calls are TRBV12-5 and TRBJ2-1; D is perhaps TRBD2 (6 bases). Germline V CDR1 and CDR2: LGHNT, FRNRAP. The CDR3 loop spans 13 amino acids. Trimming stripped 9 bases from V and 4 bases from J, with 13 bases between. CDR3 loop: CASSGTGYNEQFF. The CDR3, as DNA: TGTGCTAGCTCCGGGACTGGTTACAATGAGCAGTTCTTC.

The chain is built from TRBV4-3 and TRBJ2-1, with 10 bases that match TRBD2. V shed 4 bases and J 9 bases; nucleotides not matched to a gene: 12. The CDR3 totals 16 residues. Germline loops: CDR1 LGHNA, CDR2 YSLEER. In DNA form, the CDR3 reads TGCGCCAGCAGCCCAAGGGAGAGCGGGAGGGCCAGTGAGCAGTTCTTC. It codes for CASSPRESGRASEQFF.

This clonotype occurred a few times. The rearrangement links TRBV6-2 or TRBV6-3 to TRBJ2-1, with a possible D match to TRBD2 (6 bases). Looked up from germline, CDR1 is MNHEY and CDR2 is SVGEGT. Trimming shortened V by 0 bases and J by 9 bases, and 12 bases separated the two germline ends. The CDR3 is 14 residues long. CDR3 region: CASSYSTRGGEQFF. CDR3 sequence (DNA): TGTGCCAGCAGTTACTCGACTAGGGGAGGTGAGCAGTTCTTC.

This clonotype has a count of ten or more. This rearrangement joins TRBV7-2 to TRBJ1-5, with D perhaps matching TRBD1 (6 bases). Trimming pared 10 bases from V and 2 bases from J, leaving 15 bases between. Per the germline V gene, CDR1 is SGHTA and CDR2 is FQGNSA. The CDR3 totals 14 residues. This chain's CDR3 is CAISPGGGNQPQHF. Written as DNA, the CDR3 is TGTGCCATTTCCCCCGGGGGCGGCAATCAGCCCCAGCATTTT. Variable domain in full (rest from reference TRBV7-2 and TRBJ1-5): GAGVSQSPSNKVTEKGKDVELRCDPISGHTALYWYRQSLGQGLEFLIYFQGNSAPDKSGLPSDRFSAERTGGSVSTLTIQRTQQEDSAVYLCAISPGGGNQPQHFGDGTRLSIL.

The gene calls are TRBV2 and TRBJ2-3, with 7 bases fitting TRBD1. V was pared by 6 bases and J by 0 bases, with 6 bases of the junction left unmatched. CDR1 and CDR2 from the germline V gene are SNHLY and FYNNEI. The CDR3 has 15 amino acids. The CDR3 here is CASRPTGVSTDTQYF. As DNA, the CDR3 is TGTGCCAGCAGGCCCACAGGGGTTAGCACAGATACGCAGTATTTT.

CDR3: CASPNLSGRRYEQYV. CDR3 DNA sequence: TGTGCCAGCCCAAACCTAAGCGGGAGACGATACGAGCAGTACGTC. The J gene is TRBJ2-7, the V gene TRBV6-1, with TRBD2 matching over 8 bases. The ends lost 8 bases at V and 4 bases at J; junction bases unmatched: 13. The germline gives CDR1 MNHNS, CDR2 SASEGT. The CDR3 contains 15 residues.

The chain joins TRBV12-3 or TRBV12-4 to TRBJ1-4; no firm D call. This CDR3 contains 14 residues. Trimming shortened V by 1 base and J by 6 bases, and 9 bases separated the two germline ends. The DNA for the CDR3 is TGTGCCAGCAGTTTAGTCCCCAAGGATGAAAAACTGTTTTTT. Its protein product is CASSLVPKDEKLFF.